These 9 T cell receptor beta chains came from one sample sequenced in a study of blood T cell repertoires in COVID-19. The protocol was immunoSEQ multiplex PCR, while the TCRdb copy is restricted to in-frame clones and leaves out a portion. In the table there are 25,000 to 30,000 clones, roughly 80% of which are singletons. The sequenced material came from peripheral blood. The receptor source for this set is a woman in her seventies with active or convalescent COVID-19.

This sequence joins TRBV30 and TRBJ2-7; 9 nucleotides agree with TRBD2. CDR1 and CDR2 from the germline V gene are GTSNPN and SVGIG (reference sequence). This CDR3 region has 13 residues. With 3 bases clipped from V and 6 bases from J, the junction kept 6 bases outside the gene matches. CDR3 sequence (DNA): TGTGCCTGGAGAGAGGGACTAGCACTCGAGCAGTACTTC. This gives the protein CAWREGLALEQYF.

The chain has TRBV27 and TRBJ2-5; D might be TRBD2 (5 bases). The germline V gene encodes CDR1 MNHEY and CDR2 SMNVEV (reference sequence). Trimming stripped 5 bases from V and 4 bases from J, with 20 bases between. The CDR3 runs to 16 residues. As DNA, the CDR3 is TGTGCCAGCAGTCCTACACCTACGGGATCGCGAGAGACCCAGTACTTC. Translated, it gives CASSPTPTGSRETQYF.

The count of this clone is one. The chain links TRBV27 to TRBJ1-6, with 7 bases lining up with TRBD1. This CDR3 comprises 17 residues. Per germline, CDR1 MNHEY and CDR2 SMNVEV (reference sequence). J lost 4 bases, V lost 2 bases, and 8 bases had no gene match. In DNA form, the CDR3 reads TGTGCCAGCAGTTTACTAGCCGGGACAGAATATAATTCACCCCTCCACTTT. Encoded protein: CASSLLAGTEYNSPLHF.

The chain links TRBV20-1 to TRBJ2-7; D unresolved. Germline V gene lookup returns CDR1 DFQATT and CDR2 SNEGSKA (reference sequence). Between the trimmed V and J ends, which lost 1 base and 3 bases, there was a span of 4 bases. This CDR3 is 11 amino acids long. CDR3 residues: CSARVGYEQYF. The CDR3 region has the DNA TGCAGTGCTAGAGTCGGCTACGAGCAGTACTTC.

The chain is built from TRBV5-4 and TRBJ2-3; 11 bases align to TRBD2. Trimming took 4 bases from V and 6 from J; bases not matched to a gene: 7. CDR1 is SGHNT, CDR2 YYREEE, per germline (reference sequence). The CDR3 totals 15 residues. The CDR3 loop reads CASSQTSGVLDTQYF. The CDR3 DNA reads TGTGCCAGCAGCCAGACTAGCGGGGTGCTCGATACGCAGTATTTT.

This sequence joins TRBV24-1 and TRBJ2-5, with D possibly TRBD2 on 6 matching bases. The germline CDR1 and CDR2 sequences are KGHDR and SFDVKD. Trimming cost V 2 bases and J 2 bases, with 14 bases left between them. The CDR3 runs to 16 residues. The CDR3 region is CATSDSGEISQETQYF. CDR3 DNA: TGTGCCACCAGTGATTCGGGGGAAATCTCGCAAGAGACCCAGTACTTC.

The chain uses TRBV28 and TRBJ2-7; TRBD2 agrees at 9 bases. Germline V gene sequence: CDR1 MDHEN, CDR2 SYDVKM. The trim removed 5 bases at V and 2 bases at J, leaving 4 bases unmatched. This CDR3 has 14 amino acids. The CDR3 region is CASSRSGSTYEQYF. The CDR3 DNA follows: TGTGCCAGCAGTCGTAGCGGGAGTACCTACGAGCAGTACTTC.

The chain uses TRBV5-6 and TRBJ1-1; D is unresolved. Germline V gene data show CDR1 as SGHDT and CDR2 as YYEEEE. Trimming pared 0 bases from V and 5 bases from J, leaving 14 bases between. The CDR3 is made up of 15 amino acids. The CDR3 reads CASSLGAGKTTEAFF. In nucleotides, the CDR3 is TGTGCCAGCAGCTTGGGAGCGGGGAAGACTACTGAAGCTTTCTTT.

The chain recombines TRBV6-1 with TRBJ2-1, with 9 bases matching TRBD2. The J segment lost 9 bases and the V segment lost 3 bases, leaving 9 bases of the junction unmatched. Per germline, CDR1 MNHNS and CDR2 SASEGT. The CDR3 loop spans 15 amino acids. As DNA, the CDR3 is TGTGCCAGCAGTGACCATAGCGGGAGAAGGGGTGAGCAGTTCTTC. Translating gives CASSDHSGRRGEQFF.